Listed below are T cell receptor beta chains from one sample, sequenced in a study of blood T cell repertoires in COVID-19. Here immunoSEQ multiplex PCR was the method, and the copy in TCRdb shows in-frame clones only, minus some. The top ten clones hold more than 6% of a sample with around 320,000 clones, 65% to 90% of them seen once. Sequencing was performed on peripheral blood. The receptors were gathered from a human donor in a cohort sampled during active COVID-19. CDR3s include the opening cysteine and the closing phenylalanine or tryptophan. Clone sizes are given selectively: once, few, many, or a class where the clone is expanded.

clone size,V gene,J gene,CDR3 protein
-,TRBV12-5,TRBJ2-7,CASGYNRDRTYEQYF
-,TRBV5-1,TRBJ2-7,CASSSGVEYEQYF
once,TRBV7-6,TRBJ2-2,CASSHRAAGELFF
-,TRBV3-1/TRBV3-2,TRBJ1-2,CASSPRQGTGWTLKGDYGYTF
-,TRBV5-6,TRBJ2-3,CASSQFSGAQYF
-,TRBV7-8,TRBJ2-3,CASSLHRGGYTDTQYF
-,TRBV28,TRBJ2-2,CASRIAGGTGELFF
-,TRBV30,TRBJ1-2,CAWSVHRGANGYTF
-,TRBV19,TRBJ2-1,CASSIGTADEQFF
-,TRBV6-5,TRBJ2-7,CASRSGSIGVHEQYF
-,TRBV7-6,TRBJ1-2,CASSLEPGYTF
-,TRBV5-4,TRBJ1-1,CASSLEAGDTEAFF
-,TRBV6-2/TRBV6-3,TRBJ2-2,CASSYSGSGTGELFF
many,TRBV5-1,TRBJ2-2,CASSLAVEGAGELFF
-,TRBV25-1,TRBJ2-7,CVPAVKHRSSYEQYF
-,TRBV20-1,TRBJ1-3,CSASSGSGNTIYF
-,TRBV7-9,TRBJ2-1,CASSSHGSGAFNEQFF
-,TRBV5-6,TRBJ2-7,CASSLYTGPSFYEQYF
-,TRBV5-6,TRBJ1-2,CASSSPVGQGIYGYTF
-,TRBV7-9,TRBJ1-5,CASSLEAQGQHF
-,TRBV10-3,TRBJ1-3,CAITRVSNTIYF
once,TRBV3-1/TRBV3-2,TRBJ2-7,CASSRGTYEQYF
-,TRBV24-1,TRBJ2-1,CATSDPGLAGAQGAYNEQFF
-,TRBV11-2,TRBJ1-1,CASSQSGLGAFF
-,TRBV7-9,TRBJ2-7,CASSLGAATADSYEQYF
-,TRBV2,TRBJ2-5,CASSRRREGETQYF
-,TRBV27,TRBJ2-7,CASSPFQGSNEQYF
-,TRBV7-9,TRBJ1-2,CASSLWGQGRATNYGYTF
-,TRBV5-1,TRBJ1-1,CASSLAPGQTNTEAFF
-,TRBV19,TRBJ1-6,CASTGGVNSPLHF
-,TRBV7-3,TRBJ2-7,CASSEGAGSYEQYF
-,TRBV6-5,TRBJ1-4,CATGDREGSGEKLFF
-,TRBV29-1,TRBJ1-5,CSVRDRGSNQPQHF
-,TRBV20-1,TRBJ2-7,CSASRLAGVEQYF
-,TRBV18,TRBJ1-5,CASSFGPNQPQHF
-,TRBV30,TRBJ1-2,CAWLMTGERGYTF
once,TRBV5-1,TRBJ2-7,CASRMGQAQGANEQYF
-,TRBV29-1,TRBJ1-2,CSAGTGNYGYTF
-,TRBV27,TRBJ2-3,CASSFPSDTQYF
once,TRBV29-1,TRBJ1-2,CSVLVWTGGYYGYTF
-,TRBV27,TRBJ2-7,CASSWGSSTPYEQYF
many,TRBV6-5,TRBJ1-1,CAVRRNTEAFF
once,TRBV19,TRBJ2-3,CASRTTSGTKYTQYF
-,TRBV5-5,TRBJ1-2,CASSLRGRGGYTF
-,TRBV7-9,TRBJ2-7,CASSSIPLSYEQYF
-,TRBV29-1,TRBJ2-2,CSARVDTGELFF
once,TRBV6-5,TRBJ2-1,CASSYSIPGNNEQFF
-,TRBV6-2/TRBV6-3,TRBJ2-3,CASSYGLADTQYF
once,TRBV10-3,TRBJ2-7,CAIKGAETYEQYF
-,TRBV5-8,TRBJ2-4,CASSFSPVKNIQYF
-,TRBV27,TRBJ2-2,CASSSGTQILFF